The rows below give T cell receptor beta chains drawn from one sample of a study of early T cells in non-severe SARS-CoV-2 infection. One entry per CDR3 protein, called by TCRdb with MiXCR from the 5' RACE reads. Among some 40,000 distinct CDR3 sequences listed, under 7.5% were seen once. The starting material was whole blood, obtained at baseline. The receptors originated from an adult who was a healthcare worker with PCR-confirmed SARS-CoV-2 infection or an uninfected control (not recorded which). The conserved cysteine and the conserved F or W are not part of the CDR3 here. Each record gives: V gene, J gene, CDR3 protein.

V gene: TRBV11-1; J gene: TRBJ2-5; CDR3 protein: ASSPRTVQETQY
V gene: TRBV7-2; J gene: TRBJ2-2; CDR3 protein: ASSLLAGGNTGELF
V gene: TRBV7-2; J gene: TRBJ2-3; CDR3 protein: ASSLSSGADTQY
V gene: TRBV5-1; J gene: TRBJ2-7; CDR3 protein: ASSLWIGTGEQY
V gene: TRBV11-2; J gene: TRBJ1-4; CDR3 protein: ASSFYGGKLF
V gene: TRBV11-3; J gene: TRBJ2-1; CDR3 protein: ASSLDRGMGNEQF
V gene: TRBV20-1; J gene: TRBJ2-7; CDR3 protein: SAGATSGKSYEQY
V gene: TRBV18; J gene: TRBJ2-6; CDR3 protein: ASSSLAWGSGANVLT
V gene: TRBV4-1; J gene: TRBJ1-4; CDR3 protein: ASSLSSGTGSEKLF
V gene: TRBV6-2/TRBV6-3; J gene: TRBJ2-1; CDR3 protein: ASDSRGEQF
V gene: TRBV19; J gene: TRBJ2-2; CDR3 protein: AVDPGKALPGELF
V gene: TRBV27; J gene: TRBJ1-4; CDR3 protein: ASSLSLTVTNEKLF
V gene: TRBV6-2/TRBV6-3; J gene: TRBJ2-7; CDR3 protein: ASSHDNSYEQY
V gene: TRBV24-1; J gene: TRBJ2-1; CDR3 protein: ATSAGESSYNEQF
V gene: TRBV20-1; J gene: TRBJ2-1; CDR3 protein: SARAPVSSYNEQF
V gene: TRBV12-3/TRBV12-4; J gene: TRBJ2-7; CDR3 protein: ASSLRLGTVGEQY
V gene: TRBV28; J gene: TRBJ2-3; CDR3 protein: ASSTPSFGTDTQY
V gene: TRBV6-6; J gene: TRBJ2-7; CDR3 protein: ASSYSISRGGEQY
V gene: TRBV19; J gene: TRBJ1-2; CDR3 protein: ASSMDLRGLYGYT
V gene: TRBV20-1; J gene: TRBJ1-5; CDR3 protein: SASPQTYSNQPQH
V gene: TRBV6-1; J gene: TRBJ2-3; CDR3 protein: ASSEVGLGTDTQY
V gene: TRBV27; J gene: TRBJ2-5; CDR3 protein: ASSLRNGGLAQETQY
V gene: TRBV20-1; J gene: TRBJ2-3; CDR3 protein: SASLLAGGPWSDTQY
V gene: TRBV7-8; J gene: TRBJ1-6; CDR3 protein: ASSSRSGDNSPLH
V gene: TRBV12-5; J gene: TRBJ2-1; CDR3 protein: ASGKGGNEQF
V gene: TRBV18; J gene: TRBJ2-5; CDR3 protein: ASSLGQQETRY
V gene: TRBV6-4; J gene: TRBJ2-1; CDR3 protein: ASSDSGGANEQF